Sequencing of this TCR beta chain was carried out in a study of T cell repertoires in cytomegalovirus infection. Points from the study as a whole: The cumulative frequency of public TCR beta families identified carriers of CMV plus the relevant HLA.

This clonotype came up a few times. Its antigen is as yet unknown. Trimming stripped 5 bases from V and 6 bases from J, with 8 bases between. This CDR3 is built from 10 residues. The germline V gene encodes CDR1 SQVTM and CDR2 ANQGSEA. TCRdb re-analysed the reads in MiXCR, keeping a single row per CDR3 protein. This table holds 210,000 or so distinct CDR3 sequences, approximately 6.7% found once. The receptor's source is a human donor in good health (CMV status not recorded). Some clones in this sample may be carry-over from other donors' samples. The rearrangement links TRBV29-1 to TRBJ2-7; D possibly matches TRBD1 or TRBD2 (5 bases each). The material sequenced was PBMCs. The CDR3 is CSVRGCEQYF. The CDR3 DNA is TGCAGCGTTCGGGGCTGCGAGCAGTACTTC.